The 8 T cell receptor beta chains reported below all come from one sample, sequenced in a study of Tregs in tolerant kidney transplant recipients (dated by TCRdb to about 2019). Interpreted using the paper, the time point label stands for: 6 months after combined kidney and bone marrow transplant. Transplants used related donors with nonmyeloablative bone marrow transplantation; mixed chimerism was transient in the human trials. Library preparation was by the immunoSEQ multiplex PCR assay. Sourced from immuneACCESS, this table was stored by TCRdb with only in-frame sequences that have V and J called. A share of the clones is absent; for the studies checked, an unresolved V gene accounts for under half, and the remainder has no known explanation. The sample table shows roughly 64,000 clones, and about 90% are seen once. The ten largest clones add up to 3.8% of the sample. The source material was CD4+ T cells from blood (PBMCs), sampled 6 months after the transplant. The receptors come from a human patient who received a combined kidney and bone marrow transplant. After a transplant, the graft donor may have provided part of the T cells.

The chain couples TRBV15 to TRBJ1-2; 10 bases line up with TRBD1. The CDR3 is 12 amino acids. The junction had 0 bases not matched to a gene; V was cut back by 8 bases and J by 3 bases. Germline assignment: CDR1 LNHNV and CDR2 YYDKDF (reference sequence). CDR3 amino acids: CATGQGDYGYTF. The CDR3 DNA reads as TGTGCCACCGGACAGGGGGACTATGGCTACACCTTC.

The CDR3 sequence is CATTAADTQYF. The CDR3 DNA is TGTGCCACCACGGCGGCAGATACGCAGTATTTT. This sequence joins TRBV19 and TRBJ2-3; the D is unclear. CDR3 length: 11 amino acids. The germline V gene has CDR1 LNHDA and CDR2 SQIVND (reference sequence). Deletions cut 10 bases from V and 4 bases from J, with 9 bases between.

The chain employs TRBV5-5 and TRBJ2-7; tentative D call: TRBD2 (6 bases). The CDR3 runs 15 residues. Germline loops: CDR1 SGHKS, CDR2 YYEKEE (reference sequence). V was clipped by 1 base and J by 2 bases, with 13 bases between them. CDR3 sequence: CASSLSPRGPYEQYF. DNA of the CDR3: TGTGCCAGCAGCTTGAGCCCGCGGGGCCCCTACGAGCAGTACTTC.

The rearrangement uses TRBV18 and TRBJ2-7; TRBD1 aligns across 7 bases. The CDR3 sequence is 14 residues long. Germline V gene sequence: CDR1 KGHSH, CDR2 LQKENI. The V and J ends lost 4 bases and 6 bases, in that order; junction bases with no gene match: 9. The CDR3 sequence is CASSLIQGGGEQYF. DNA of the CDR3: TGTGCCAGCTCACTAATACAAGGGGGCGGCGAGCAGTACTTC. The entire variable domain, with the rest obtained from reference TRBV18 and TRBJ2-7, is as follows: NAGVMQNPRHLVRRRGQEARLRCSPMKGHSHVYWYRQLPEEGLKFMVYLQKENIIDESGMPKERFSAEFPKEGPSILRIQQVVRGDSAAYFCASSLIQGGGEQYFGPGTRLTVT.

CDR3 nucleotide sequence: TGTGCCAGTAGTATAGACCTACTCCGGAGCTCCTACGAGCAGTACTTC. This translates into CASSIDLLRSSYEQYF. The V call is TRBV19, the J call TRBJ2-7; D is undetermined. This CDR3 has 16 residues. Germline V gives CDR1 LNHDA, CDR2 SQIVND (reference sequence). The germline V and J ends were trimmed by 0 bases and 0 bases, with 12 bases remaining between them.

On this clone itself: The CDR3 carries no conserved terminal phenylalanine or tryptophan, so it likely arises from a read error. This chain links TRBV27 with TRBJ1-6; possibly TRBD1 for D (5 bases). The germline V and J ends were trimmed by 4 bases and 0 bases, with 7 bases remaining between them. Looked up from germline, CDR1 is MNHEY and CDR2 is SMNVEV (reference sequence). This CDR3 has 15 residues. In DNA, the CDR3 is TGTGCCAGCAGTTCAGGGTCCTCCTATAATTCACCCCTCCACCTT. Translation gives CASSSGSSYNSPLHL.

The chain is built from TRBV6-1 and TRBJ2-4, with 7 bases that match TRBD1. The CDR3 has 14 residues. The ends lost 6 bases at V and 5 bases at J; junction bases unmatched: 7. Germline V lookup: CDR1 MNHNS, CDR2 SASEGT. The CDR3 region has the DNA TGTGCCAGCAGGCTAACAGGGGACCAAAACATTCAGTACTTC. Translation: CASRLTGDQNIQYF.

The genes are TRBV4-1 and TRBJ2-1; no reliable D call. The V gene's germline CDR1 is MGHRA and CDR2 YSYEKL. Trimming removed 1 base from V and 2 bases from J, with 9 bases in between. The CDR3 length is 15 residues. DNA of the CDR3: TGCGCCAGCAGCCAAGGATTTGGCCCCTACAATGAGCAGTTCTTC. This translates into CASSQGFGPYNEQFF.